The 24 T cell receptor beta chains below come from one sample, sequenced in a study of prognosis after radiotherapy for stage I lung cancer (dated by TCRdb to the early 2020s). Instrument on record: Illumina HiSeq 3000. The TCR beta CDR3 region was amplified from genomic DNA by two rounds of multiplex PCR. The first PCR round used primers specific to each TRBV and TRBJ gene, and the primer sequences were filed in Chinese patent CN105087789A. TCRdb took the public reads, trimmed them with fastp at Q25, ran MiXCR for clone calling and kept in-frame beta chains. Under each unique CDR3 protein, matching rows form one entry showing the most common genes and DNA. A total of 10,000 to 15,000 distinct CDR3 sequences appear in this sample, approximately 40% of them only once. The biggest ten clones account for 40% of the sample. The specimen was PBMCs, collected before or after stereotactic body radiation therapy (not recorded which). The receptors shown here come from a donor aged 50 or older with non-small cell lung cancer.

This clonotype was recorded only once. A much larger clone differs from this one at a single base, so this may be a read error. The chain couples TRBV29-1 to TRBJ1-4; 11 bases line up with TRBD1. CDR3 length: 14 amino acids. Germline CDR1 reads SQVTM; CDR2 reads ANQGSEA. Here the CDR3 DNA reads TGCATCGTCCGGATCGGGACAGGGGGAGAAAAACTGTTTTTT. The encoded protein is CIVRIGTGGEKLFF.

This clonotype was seen once. The chain joins TRBV6-2 or TRBV6-3 to TRBJ1-6, with D possibly being TRBD1 (6 bases). The CDR3 extends over 14 amino acids. Between the trimmed V and J ends, which lost 5 bases and 7 bases, there was a span of 12 bases. Germline values: CDR1 MNHEY, CDR2 SVGEGT. The CDR3 nucleotides read TGTGCCAGCAGTGAAGTAACAGGGAATTCACCCCTCCACTTT. This gives the protein CASSEVTGNSPLHF.

By share of the sample, this clonotype is medium-sized. The CDR3 DNA is TGTGCCAGCAGCTTGGCAGGGACCTACGAGCAGTACTTC. It codes for CASSLAGTYEQYF. V and J are TRBV13 and TRBJ2-7; a possible D gene is TRBD1 (5 bases). Per the germline V gene, CDR1 is PRHDT and CDR2 is FYEKMQ (reference sequence). V lost 3 bases to trimming and J lost 2 bases, with 8 bases between them. The CDR3 has 13 amino acids. Filled out from reference TRBV13 and TRBJ2-7, the complete variable domain reads AAGVIQSPRHLIKEKRETATLKCYPIPRHDTVYWYQQGPGQDPQFLISFYEKMQSDKGSIPDRFSAQQFSDYHSELNMSSLELGDSALYFCASSLAGTYEQYFGPGTRLTVT.

By share of the sample, this clonotype is medium-sized. The chain joins TRBV6-5 to TRBJ1-2, with 9 bases identical to TRBD1. Germline V lookup: CDR1 MNHEY, CDR2 SVGAGI. The J segment lost 7 bases and the V segment lost 2 bases, leaving 8 bases of the junction unmatched. This CDR3 region has 15 residues. The chain's CDR3 is CASSYGDRGSGGYTF. The DNA of the CDR3 is TGTGCCAGCAGTTACGGTGACAGGGGGAGCGGTGGCTACACCTTC.

This chain uses TRBV7-2 with TRBJ1-3; 9 bases are a match to TRBD1. Germline lookup yields CDR1 SGHTA and CDR2 FQGNSA. V was clipped by 10 bases and J by 4 bases; unmatched bases: 17. There are 17 residues in the CDR3. The CDR3, as DNA: TGTGCCATCATATATATCCCGGGGACAGGGTCGGGAAACACCATATATTTT. Translation: CAIIYIPGTGSGNTIYF.

This chain joins TRBV6-2 or TRBV6-3 and TRBJ1-3, with 9 bases fitting TRBD1. J lost 0 bases, V lost 6 bases, and 6 bases had no gene match. The CDR3 consists of 16 residues. Germline V gene sequence: CDR1 MNHEY, CDR2 SVGEGT. The CDR3 DNA sequence: TGTGCCAGCAGGGGACAGGGCCTCAGCTCTGGAAACACCATATATTTT. The encoded protein is CASRGQGLSSGNTIYF.

The chain carries TRBV7-2 and TRBJ2-7; D might be TRBD1 or TRBD2, each matching 6 bases. Per germline, CDR1 SGHTA and CDR2 FQGNSA. The ends were cut back, 3 bases at V and 9 bases at J, with 21 bases in the middle. CDR3 length: 15 residues. In nucleotides, the CDR3 is TGTGCCAGCAGCTTGGGGGGACATCTGATTCTCTGGCAGTACTTC. Translating it yields CASSLGGHLILWQYF.

This clonotype was observed many times. The chain uses TRBV20-1 and TRBJ2-1, with D unclear. This CDR3 is 11 amino acids long. V lost 0 bases and J lost 7, with 4 bases in between. Germline V lookup: CDR1 DFQATT, CDR2 SNEGSKA (reference sequence). CDR3: CSARESNEQFF. The CDR3 nucleotides are TGCAGTGCTAGAGAGTCTAATGAGCAGTTCTTC.

This clonotype is a singleton in its sample. V usage is TRBV6-2 or TRBV6-3 and J usage is TRBJ2-1, with TRBD2 matching 14 bases. Unmatched junction bases numbered 11, after V lost 5 bases and J lost 8 bases. Germline lookup yields CDR1 MNHEY and CDR2 SVGEGT. This CDR3 comprises 17 residues. The CDR3 protein is CASSTYGTSGSWDEQFF. Here the CDR3 DNA reads TGTGCCAGCAGTACATACGGGACTAGCGGGAGTTGGGATGAGCAGTTCTTC.

Concerning this clonotype: A much larger clone sits a single nucleotide away, making a read error possible. The V call is TRBV29-1, the J call TRBJ1-1, with D hard to call. The V end was cut by 4 bases, the J end by 6 bases, with 12 bases between. The germline gives CDR1 SQVTM, CDR2 ANQGSEA. The CDR3 contains 12 residues. Here the CDR3 reads CSVGRVSAEAFF. The CDR3 region has the DNA TGCAGCGTTGGCCGCGTTTCCGCTGAAGCTTTCTTT.

This chain uses TRBV6-5 with TRBJ2-7, with D tentatively TRBD1 (5 bases). Germline V gene lookup returns CDR1 MNHEY and CDR2 SVGAGI. The CDR3 is 15 amino acids. Trimming shortened V by 2 bases and J by 0 bases, and 11 bases separated the two germline ends. The CDR3 spells CASSYGAGRSYEQYF. The CDR3 nucleotides read TGTGCCAGCAGTTACGGGGCAGGCCGCTCCTACGAGCAGTACTTC.

This chain joins TRBV30 and TRBJ2-3; D is ambiguous. Germline CDR1 and CDR2: GTSNPN and SVGIG (reference sequence). V was cut by 0 bases and J by 0 bases, with 10 bases left in between. This CDR3 comprises 15 residues. The CDR3 nucleotides are TGTGCCTGGAGTGTAGCTGGGGATAGCACAGATACGCAGTATTTT. It is translated as CAWSVAGDSTDTQYF. The full variable domain, completed using reference TRBV30 and TRBJ2-3, is SQTIHQWPATLVQPVGSPLSLECTVEGTSNPNLYWYRQAAGRGLQLLFYSVGIGQISSEVPQNLSASRPQDRQFILSSKKLLLSDSGFYLCAWSVAGDSTDTQYFGPGTRLTVL.

Worth noting for this clonotype: A read error is the likely source, as a far larger clone sits one nucleotide away. V usage is TRBV7-3 and J usage is TRBJ2-3, with TRBD2 matching over 10 bases. The CDR3 contains 18 residues. The ends lost 2 bases at V and 3 bases at J; junction bases unmatched: 11. CDR1 and CDR2 (germline): SGHTA, FQGTGA. CDR3 region: CASSLGSEASGGTDTQYF. CDR3 DNA: TGTGCCAGCAGCTTAGGGTCGGAGGCTAGCGGGGGAACAGATACGCAGTATTTT.

This clonotype was counted many times. The chain combines TRBV7-9 with TRBJ1-1; possible D gene TRBD1, 5 bases. The CDR3 is made up of 16 amino acids. Between the trimmed V and J ends, which lost 5 bases and 1 base, there was a span of 17 bases. The germline gives CDR1 SEHNR, CDR2 FQNEAQ (reference sequence). CDR3 coding DNA: TGTGCCAGCAGCCTGAGTAATTGGGGGAAGAACACTGAAGCTTTCTTT. This gives the protein CASSLSNWGKNTEAFF.

This clonotype came up many times. The V call is TRBV28, the J call TRBJ2-3; D ambiguous. Trimming shortened V by 7 bases and J by 0 bases, and 11 bases separated the two germline ends. The CDR3 covers 14 residues. CDR1 MDHEN and CDR2 SYDVKM come from the germline V gene. The CDR3 loop reads CASTTPYSTDTQYF. CDR3 coding DNA: TGTGCCAGCACGACTCCCTATAGCACAGATACGCAGTATTTT.

This clonotype has a count of ten or more. The rearrangement joins TRBV5-8 to TRBJ2-1, with D perhaps TRBD2 (5 bases). Germline CDR1 SGHTS, CDR2 YDEGEE. V was clipped by 3 bases and J by 4 bases, with 14 bases between them. The CDR3 has 15 residues. The CDR3 sequence is CASSSGLFPYNEQFF. CDR3 coding DNA: TGTGCCAGCAGCTCAGGACTTTTCCCTTACAATGAGCAGTTCTTC.

The J gene is TRBJ1-2, the V gene TRBV6-9, with D unclear. This CDR3 is 13 amino acids long. Trimming shortened V by 5 bases and J by 3 bases, and 10 bases separated the two germline ends. CDR1 MNHGY and CDR2 SVAAGI come from the germline V gene. The CDR3 DNA sequence: TGTGCCAGCAGTCCCTCCGAGCACTATGGCTACACCTTC. This translates into CASSPSEHYGYTF.

V and J are TRBV20-1 and TRBJ2-6; a weak D match, TRBD1 (6 bases). The germline CDR1 and CDR2 sequences are DFQATT and SNEGSKA (reference sequence). The CDR3 covers 19 residues. V gave up 0 bases and J gave up 0 bases, with 18 bases separating them. The CDR3 loop is CSAREPGHGTYSGANVLTF. The DNA of the CDR3 is TGCAGTGCTAGAGAACCGGGACATGGAACTTACTCTGGGGCCAACGTCCTGACTTTC.

With regard to this clonotype: Given a far larger clone just one base away, this is likely a sequencing read error. The genes are TRBV6-9 and TRBJ2-2; D is possibly TRBD1 (6 bases). The CDR3 is 15 amino acids. Germline CDR1 is MNHGY and CDR2 is SVAAGI. The CDR3 is CASSFWQGRTWELFF. CDR3 bases: TGTGCCAGCAGTTTCTGGCAGGGGCGCACCTGGGAGCTGTTTTTT.

The chain recombines TRBV6-5 with TRBJ1-3; D may be TRBD1 (5 bases). The V and J ends lost 4 bases and 1 base respectively, with 14 bases between them. Germline V CDR1 and CDR2: MNHEY, SVGAGI. This CDR3 contains 16 residues. This CDR3 reads CASSLRGGTSGNTIYF. The CDR3 nucleotides read TGTGCCAGCAGTTTGAGGGGCGGCACATCTGGAAACACCATATATTTT.

This clonotype was counted at least ten times. The chain combines TRBV5-1 with TRBJ2-7; D remains ambiguous. Germline V gene sequence: CDR1 SGHRS, CDR2 YFSETQ. Trimming stripped 0 bases from V and 2 bases from J, with 9 bases between. This CDR3 is 14 amino acids long. Here the CDR3 reads CASSLGPNTYEQYF. Here the CDR3 DNA reads TGCGCCAGCAGCTTGGGGCCTAATACCTACGAGCAGTACTTC.

This clonotype is judged medium-sized. The J gene is TRBJ2-1, the V gene TRBV24-1, with D maybe TRBD1 (6 bases). V shed 5 bases and J shed 2 bases, with 12 bases lying between them. CDR3 length: 15 amino acids. Germline CDR1 KGHDR, CDR2 SFDVKD. The CDR3 region has the DNA TGTGCCACCAGTGGGGGGCCCCGAACCTACAATGAGCAGTTCTTC. It translates to CATSGGPRTYNEQFF.

In this sample, this clonotype turned up a few times. This may arise from a read error, as a much more abundant clone is one base away. The chain links TRBV6-2 or TRBV6-3 to TRBJ2-1; D remains ambiguous. Germline CDR1 and CDR2: MNHEY and SVGEGT. Deletions cut 4 bases from V and 3 bases from J, with 13 bases between. The CDR3 consists of 15 residues. As DNA, the CDR3 is TGTGCCAGCAGTTCGCCCCAGTGGAACTACAATGAGCAGTTCTTC. Translating it yields CASSSPQWNYNEQFF.

The chain uses TRBV28 and TRBJ2-7; D is perhaps TRBD1 (8 bases). Germline V gene lookup returns CDR1 MDHEN and CDR2 SYDVKM. The CDR3 spans 15 residues. Between the trimmed V and J ends, which lost 9 bases and 3 bases, there was a span of 21 bases. The DNA for the CDR3 is TGTGCCAGAACAGAGGGGGGGACAGGAGTCTACGAGCAGTACTTC. Encoded protein: CARTEGGTGVYEQYF.